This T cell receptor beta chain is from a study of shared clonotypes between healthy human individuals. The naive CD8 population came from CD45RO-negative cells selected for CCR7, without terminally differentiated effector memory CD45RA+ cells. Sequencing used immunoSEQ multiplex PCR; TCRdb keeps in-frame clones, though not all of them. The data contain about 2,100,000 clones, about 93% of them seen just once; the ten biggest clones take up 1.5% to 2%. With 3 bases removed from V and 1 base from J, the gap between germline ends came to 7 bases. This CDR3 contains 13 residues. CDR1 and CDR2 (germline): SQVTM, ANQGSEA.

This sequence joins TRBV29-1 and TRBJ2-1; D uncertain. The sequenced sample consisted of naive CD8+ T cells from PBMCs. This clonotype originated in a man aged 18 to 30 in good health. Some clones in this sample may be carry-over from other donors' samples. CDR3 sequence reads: CSVEFRSYNEQFF. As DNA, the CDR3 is TGCAGCGTTGAGTTTCGTTCCTACAATGAGCAGTTCTTC.